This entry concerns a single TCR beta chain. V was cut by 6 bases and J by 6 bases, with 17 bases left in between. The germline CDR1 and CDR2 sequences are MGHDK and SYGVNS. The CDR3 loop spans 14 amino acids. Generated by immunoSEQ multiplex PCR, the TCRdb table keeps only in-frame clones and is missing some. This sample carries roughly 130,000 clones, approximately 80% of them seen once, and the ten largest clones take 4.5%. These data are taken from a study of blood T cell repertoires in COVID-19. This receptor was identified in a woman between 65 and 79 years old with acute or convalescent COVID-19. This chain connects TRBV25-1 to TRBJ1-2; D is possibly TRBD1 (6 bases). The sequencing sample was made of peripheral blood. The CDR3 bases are TGTGCCAGCAGCCCAGCAGGGGTATTGAATGGCTACACCTTC. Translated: CASSPAGVLNGYTF.